What follows are 22 T cell receptor beta chains derived from one specimen sequenced in a study of cytomegalovirus exposure and HLA in healthy donors. This PCR relied on a set of 60 Vbeta primers and 13 Jbeta primers. Sequencing used immunoSEQ multiplex PCR; TCRdb keeps in-frame clones, though not all of them. The sample has about 160,000 clones, approximately 84% seen once; the top ten hold roughly 2.2%. Specimen: PBMCs. These receptors all come from a man younger than 35 in good health and CMV-seropositive.

This sequence joins TRBV18 and TRBJ2-3, with 7 bases fitting TRBD2. Germline values: CDR1 KGHSH, CDR2 LQKENI. The CDR3 is 14 residues long. Unmatched junction bases numbered 5, after V lost 3 bases and J lost 5 bases. CDR3 protein: CASSPPTSRDTQYF. The CDR3 coding sequence is TGTGCCAGCTCACCTCCGACTAGCCGAGATACGCAGTATTTT.

The chain recombines TRBV6-5 with TRBJ1-1, with D tentatively TRBD1 (6 bases). Looked up from germline, CDR1 is MNHEY and CDR2 is SVGAGI. V lost 9 bases to trimming and J lost 2 bases, with 10 bases between them. The CDR3 contains 12 residues. The CDR3 DNA follows: TGTGCCAGTTGGACAGTTAACACTGAAGCTTTCTTT. Its protein product is CASWTVNTEAFF.

This sequence joins TRBV5-1 and TRBJ1-4, with 9 positions matching TRBD1. Per the germline V gene, CDR1 is SGHRS and CDR2 is YFSETQ. The CDR3 has 19 residues. The V segment lost 3 bases and the J segment 1 base; nucleotides outside the gene matches: 13. CDR3: CASSSGNRGQPLTNEKLFF. The CDR3 nucleotides read TGCGCCAGCAGCTCCGGCAACAGGGGGCAACCCTTAACTAATGAAAAACTGTTTTTT.

Only a few counts were recorded for this clone. This sequence joins TRBV12-5 and TRBJ1-2, with D possibly TRBD1 on 6 matching bases. V lost 5 bases and J 2 bases, leaving 12 bases between the germline ends. This CDR3 is built from 14 residues. From germline, CDR1 is LGHNT and CDR2 FRNRAP. CDR3 amino acids: CASGRWGQNYGYTF. The CDR3, as DNA: TGTGCTAGTGGTCGCTGGGGACAAAACTATGGCTACACCTTC.

The rearrangement uses TRBV11-3 and TRBJ1-1; no firm D call. The V and J ends lost 1 base and 1 base respectively, with 10 bases between them. The CDR3 runs 15 residues. Germline loops: CDR1 SGHNT, CDR2 YENEEA. CDR3 nucleotides: TGTGCCAGCAGCTTAGTTTGGGCTCCGAACACTGAAGCTTTCTTT. This translates into CASSLVWAPNTEAFF.

This clone showed up just a few times. The chain combines TRBV7-2 with TRBJ1-5; 9 bases agree with TRBD1. This CDR3 spans 14 amino acids. V trimming: 4 bases; J trimming: 2 bases; junction bases outside the gene matches: 0. Germline lookup yields CDR1 SGHTA and CDR2 FQGNSA. CDR3 bases: TGTGCCAGCAGCTGGACAGGGGGCAATCAGCCCCAGCATTTT. This gives the protein CASSWTGGNQPQHF.

For this clone: A read error may produce the germline difference seen at one junction end. V is TRBV7-3 and J is TRBJ2-6; D is possibly TRBD1 (5 bases). This CDR3 region has 15 residues. Germline values: CDR1 SGHTA, CDR2 FQGTGA. This CDR3 is CASSYRGSGANGLTF. DNA of the CDR3: TGTGCCAGCAGCTATCGAGGCTCTGGGGCCAACGGCCTGACTTTC.

CDR3 protein: CASRGALPYRETQYF. CDR3 DNA sequence: TGTGCCAGCAGGGGGGCCCTACCCTATAGAGAGACCCAGTACTTC. The chain carries TRBV2 and TRBJ2-5; the D gene is possibly TRBD1 (6 bases). The germline V gene has CDR1 SNHLY and CDR2 FYNNEI. The CDR3 is 15 residues long. The V end lost 6 bases, the J end lost 4 bases, and 18 bases lay between the germline ends.

This clone was seen a few times. J is TRBJ1-4 and V is TRBV6-6, with no clear D. The CDR3 sequence is 14 residues long. Germline assignment: CDR1 MNHNY and CDR2 SVGAGI (reference sequence). Trimming left V 2 bases short and J 7 bases short, with 11 bases between. The CDR3 spells CASSYTVEGEKLFF. The CDR3 DNA reads TGTGCCAGCAGTTACACCGTCGAGGGTGAAAAACTGTTTTTT.

The table lists this clone with a few counts. The rearrangement joins TRBV12-5 to TRBJ2-1; weak D call: TRBD2 (6 bases). Germline loops: CDR1 LGHNT, CDR2 FRNRAP. The CDR3 consists of 14 residues. Trimming took 7 bases from V and 4 from J, leaving 14 bases between them. In DNA form, the CDR3 reads TGTGCTAGTGTCCCGGGGAGGCTTTACAATGAGCAGTTCTTC. Translating it yields CASVPGRLYNEQFF.

This clone was counted a few times. V gene TRBV10-3 combines with J gene TRBJ1-1, with TRBD1 identical over 7 bases. CDR1 is ENHRY and CDR2 is SYGVKD in the germline V gene. Trimming removed 4 bases from V and 8 bases from J; junction bases left unmatched: 4. The length of the CDR3 is 12 residues. CDR3 loop: CAISAPDREAFF. The CDR3 DNA sequence: TGTGCCATCAGTGCCCCGGACAGGGAAGCTTTCTTT.

The V gene is TRBV4-3, the J gene TRBJ2-2, with 10 bases matching TRBD1. Germline-derived CDR1 and CDR2 are LGHNA and YSLEER. V lost 4 bases to trimming and J lost 6 bases; unmatched junction nucleotides: 11. CDR3 length equals 17 residues. CDR3 loop: CASSRTGTGVSSGELFF. CDR3 nucleotide sequence: TGCGCCAGCAGCCGAACCGGGACAGGGGTCTCCTCCGGGGAGCTGTTTTTT.

This chain connects TRBV5-1 to TRBJ2-2; 8 bases fit TRBD2. This CDR3 comprises 16 residues. The germline V gene has CDR1 SGHRS and CDR2 YFSETQ. The ends lost 1 base at V and 4 bases at J; junction bases unmatched: 6. The CDR3, as DNA: TGCGCCAGCAGCTTGTCGGGGGGGGCGAGCACCGGGGAGCTGTTTTTT. Protein: CASSLSGGASTGELFF.

The rearrangement uses TRBV7-8 and TRBJ2-5, with TRBD2 identical over 7 bases. The CDR3 consists of 17 residues. Germline V gives CDR1 SGHVS, CDR2 FQNEAQ. The trim removed 1 base at V and 3 bases at J, leaving 11 bases unmatched. CDR3 protein: CASSLGLGAGEKETQYF. The CDR3 bases are TGTGCCAGCAGCTTAGGGCTCGGGGCGGGGGAAAAAGAGACCCAGTACTTC.

Worth noting for this clone: Other DNA sequences in the same sample also yield this CDR3. This sequence joins TRBV6-5 and TRBJ1-6; 10 nucleotides agree with TRBD1. After removal of 0 bases from V and 10 bases from J, the junction contained 3 bases not matched to a gene. CDR3 length equals 15 residues. The germline V gene has CDR1 MNHEY and CDR2 SVGAGI. CDR3: CASSYSGDRGSPLHF. The CDR3 DNA follows: TGTGCCAGCAGTTACTCCGGGGACAGGGGATCACCCCTCCACTTT.

The chain links TRBV4-2 to TRBJ1-4; the D is unclear. The germline V and J ends were trimmed by 7 bases and 1 base, with 13 bases remaining between them. Germline V gene lookup returns CDR1 LGHNA and CDR2 YNFKEQ. This CDR3 has 15 residues. The CDR3 loop reads CASNLGGRTNEKLFF. CDR3 coding DNA: TGTGCCAGCAATCTGGGAGGTAGAACTAATGAAAAACTGTTTTTT.

The genes are TRBV2 and TRBJ1-6; TRBD1 matches at 10 bases. Trimming cost V 7 bases and J 10 bases; bases outside gene matches: 4. This CDR3 is built from 13 residues. Germline V gene lookup returns CDR1 SNHLY and CDR2 FYNNEI. CDR3 residues: CASTGQGGSPLHF. CDR3 nucleotide sequence: TGTGCCAGCACCGGACAGGGGGGATCACCCCTCCACTTT.

This clone was observed a single time. This chain links TRBV19 with TRBJ1-3; D not certain. The V gene lost 5 bases and the J gene lost 0 bases, with 11 bases spanning the gap. This CDR3 spans 15 amino acids. The V gene's germline CDR1 is LNHDA and CDR2 SQIVND (reference sequence). CDR3 amino acids: CASSYAKSSGNTIYF. CDR3 in DNA: TGTGCCAGTAGTTATGCGAAGAGCTCTGGAAACACCATATATTTT.

This chain uses TRBV5-1 with TRBJ1-4; tentative D call: TRBD1 (5 bases). The CDR3 runs to 15 residues. Germline V CDR1 and CDR2: SGHRS, YFSETQ. The V and J ends lost 0 bases and 8 bases respectively, with 14 bases between them. CDR3 protein: CASSLAGRDEEKLFF. The DNA of the CDR3 is TGCGCCAGCAGCTTGGCCGGCAGGGATGAAGAAAAACTGTTTTTT. The full variable domain, in which reference TRBV5-1 and TRBJ1-4 provide the parts outside the CDR3, is KAGVTQTPRYLIKTRGQQVTLSCSPISGHRSVSWYQQTPGQGLQFLFEYFSETQRNKGNFPGRFSGRQFSNSRSEMNVSTLELGDSALYLCASSLAGRDEEKLFFGSGTQLSVL.

The chain combines TRBV5-1 with TRBJ2-2; TRBD2 aligns across 9 bases. The CDR3 loop spans 14 amino acids. Trimming cost V 1 base and J 6 bases; bases outside gene matches: 1. The germline V gene encodes CDR1 SGHRS and CDR2 YFSETQ. The CDR3 here is CASSLRLAAGELFF. Here the CDR3 DNA reads TGCGCCAGCAGCTTGCGACTAGCGGCCGGGGAGCTGTTTTTT.

The chain has TRBV7-9 and TRBJ2-3, with 10 bases lining up with TRBD1. V shed 6 bases and J 3 bases; nucleotides not matched to a gene: 3. Germline V gene lookup returns CDR1 SEHNR and CDR2 FQNEAQ (reference sequence). The CDR3 has 14 amino acids. CDR3 coding DNA: TGTGCCAGCAGGCGGGACAGGGGAACAGATACGCAGTATTTT. This encodes CASRRDRGTDTQYF. Full variable domain (remainder filled in from reference TRBV7-9 and TRBJ2-3): DTGVSQNPRHKITKRGQNVTFRCDPISEHNRLYWYRQTLGQGPEFLTYFQNEAQLEKSRLLSDRFSAERPKGSFSTLEIQRTEQGDSAMYLCASRRDRGTDTQYFGPGTRLTVL.

V is TRBV6-5 and J is TRBJ2-3; 10 bases agree with TRBD2. The V gene's germline CDR1 is MNHEY and CDR2 SVGAGI. The length of the CDR3 is 15 residues. V shed 6 bases, J shed 1 base, and the junction held 4 bases outside the gene matches. This chain's CDR3 is CASRSGGARTDTQYF. The DNA of the CDR3 is TGTGCCAGCAGGAGCGGGGGGGCCCGCACAGATACGCAGTATTTT.